This T cell receptor (beta chain) was observed in a study of cytomegalovirus exposure and HLA in healthy donors. Germline CDR1 is MNHEY and CDR2 is SMNVEV (reference sequence). V was trimmed by 0 bases and J by 15 bases, leaving 15 bases between them. The CDR3 extends over 14 amino acids. The study drew the donors from its approximately 120-subject validation cohort, separate from the roughly 670-subject first cohort. Method: immunoSEQ multiplex PCR; TCRdb's copy keeps in-frame clones and lacks some. Among 85,000 to 90,000 clones listed, roughly 96% were seen once. General study findings and limits: Cytomegalovirus-associated status was assigned to more than 150 TCR beta chains. In vitro, three CMV-associated chains proved specific for CMV antigens. The study found most TCR sequences rare, yet found some public TCRs in many donors.

Notes on this clone: Antigen: not known.

This clonotype was obtained from a man aged 18 to 29 in good health and CMV-seronegative. The sample consisted of PBMCs. The rearrangement joins TRBV27 to TRBJ2-6; D is possibly TRBD2 (6 bases). The DNA for the CDR3 is TGTGCCAGCAGTTTATCGATGGATTTGGAGGGCCTGACTTTC. It translates to CASSLSMDLEGLTF.